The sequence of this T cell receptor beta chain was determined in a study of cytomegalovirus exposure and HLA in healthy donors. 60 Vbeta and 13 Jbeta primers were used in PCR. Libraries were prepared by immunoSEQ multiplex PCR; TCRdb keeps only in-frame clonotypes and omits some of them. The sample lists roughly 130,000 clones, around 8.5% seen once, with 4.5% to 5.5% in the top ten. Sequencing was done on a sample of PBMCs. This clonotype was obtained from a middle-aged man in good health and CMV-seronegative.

CDR3 residues: CASSLTRGTDTQYF. The CDR3 bases are TGTGCCAGCAGCCTAACACGGGGGACAGATACGCAGTATTTT. The J gene is TRBJ2-3, the V gene TRBV6-6, with a weak D call TRBD2 (6 bases). Germline CDR1 is MNHNY and CDR2 is SVGAGI (reference sequence). This CDR3 has 14 amino acids. V lost 6 bases and J lost 3, with 13 bases in between.